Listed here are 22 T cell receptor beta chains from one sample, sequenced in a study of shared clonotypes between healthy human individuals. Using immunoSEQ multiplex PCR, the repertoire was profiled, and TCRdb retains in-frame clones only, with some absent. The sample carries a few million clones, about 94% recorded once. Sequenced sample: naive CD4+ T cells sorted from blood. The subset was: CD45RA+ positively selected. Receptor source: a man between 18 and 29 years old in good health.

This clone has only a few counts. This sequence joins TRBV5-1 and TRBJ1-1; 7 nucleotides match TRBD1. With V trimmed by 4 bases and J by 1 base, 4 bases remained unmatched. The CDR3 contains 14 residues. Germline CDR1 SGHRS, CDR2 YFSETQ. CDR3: CASSQGTANTEAFF. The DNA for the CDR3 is TGCGCCAGCAGCCAAGGGACAGCGAACACTGAAGCTTTCTTT.

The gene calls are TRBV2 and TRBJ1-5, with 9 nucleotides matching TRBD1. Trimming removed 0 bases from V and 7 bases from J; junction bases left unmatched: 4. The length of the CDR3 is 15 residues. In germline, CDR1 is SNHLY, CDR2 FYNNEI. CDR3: CASSEALDRGQPQHF. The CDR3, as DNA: TGTGCCAGCAGTGAAGCGTTGGACAGGGGCCAGCCCCAGCATTTT.

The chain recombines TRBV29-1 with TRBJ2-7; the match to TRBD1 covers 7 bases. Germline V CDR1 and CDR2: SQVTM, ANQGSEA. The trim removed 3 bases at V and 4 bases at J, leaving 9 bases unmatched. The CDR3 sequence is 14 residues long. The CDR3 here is CSVDVEGAMYEQYF. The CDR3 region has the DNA TGCAGCGTTGATGTTGAGGGGGCGATGTACGAGCAGTACTTC.

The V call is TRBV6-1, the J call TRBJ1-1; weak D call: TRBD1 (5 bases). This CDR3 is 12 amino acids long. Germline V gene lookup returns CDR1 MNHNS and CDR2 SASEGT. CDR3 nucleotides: TGTGCGATCAGGGATAAGAACACTGAAGCTTTCTTT. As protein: CAIRDKNTEAFF.

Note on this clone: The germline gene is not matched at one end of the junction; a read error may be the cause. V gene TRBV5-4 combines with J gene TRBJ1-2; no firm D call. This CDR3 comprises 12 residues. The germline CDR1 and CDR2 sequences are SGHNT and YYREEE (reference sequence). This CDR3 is CASNLDGYGYTF. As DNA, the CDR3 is TGTGCCAGCAACTTGGACGGCTATGGCTACACCTTC.

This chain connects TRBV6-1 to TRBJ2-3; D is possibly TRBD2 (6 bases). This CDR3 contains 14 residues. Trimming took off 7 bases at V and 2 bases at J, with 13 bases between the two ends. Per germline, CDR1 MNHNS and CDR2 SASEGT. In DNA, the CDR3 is TGTGCCAGCAAACGCGGGGCCTACACAGATACGCAGTATTTT. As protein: CASKRGAYTDTQYF.

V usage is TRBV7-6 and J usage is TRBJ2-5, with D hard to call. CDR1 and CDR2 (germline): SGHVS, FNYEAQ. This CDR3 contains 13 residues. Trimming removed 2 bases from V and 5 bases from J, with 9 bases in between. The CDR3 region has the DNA TGTGCCAGCAGCTTAAGTCTCGGGGAGACCCAGTACTTC. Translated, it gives CASSLSLGETQYF.

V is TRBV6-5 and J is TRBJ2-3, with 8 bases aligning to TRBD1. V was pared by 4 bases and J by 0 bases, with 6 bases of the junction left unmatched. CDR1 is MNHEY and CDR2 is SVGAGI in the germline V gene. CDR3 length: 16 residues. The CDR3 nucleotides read TGTGCCAGCAGTTGGGGGACAGGCCCTAGCACAGATACGCAGTATTTT. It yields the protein CASSWGTGPSTDTQYF.

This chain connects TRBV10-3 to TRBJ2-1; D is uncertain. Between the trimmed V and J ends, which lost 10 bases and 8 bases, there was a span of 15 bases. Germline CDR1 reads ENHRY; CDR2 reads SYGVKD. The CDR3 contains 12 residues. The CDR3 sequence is CATGRATDEQFF. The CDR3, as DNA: TGTGCCACCGGACGGGCTACGGATGAGCAGTTCTTC.

The CDR3 sequence is CASSQSGGNEQFF. DNA of the CDR3: TGTGCCAGCAGCCAATCAGGGGGAAATGAGCAGTTCTTC. The chain combines TRBV11-2 with TRBJ2-1; 7 bases map to TRBD1. With 5 bases clipped from V and 7 bases from J, the junction kept 5 bases outside the gene matches. There are 13 residues in the CDR3. Germline CDR1 is SGHAT and CDR2 is FQNNGV.

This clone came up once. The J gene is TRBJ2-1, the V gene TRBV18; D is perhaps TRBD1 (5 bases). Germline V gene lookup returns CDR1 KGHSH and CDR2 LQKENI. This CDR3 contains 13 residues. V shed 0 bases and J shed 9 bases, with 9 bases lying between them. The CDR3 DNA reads TGTGCCAGCTCACCACCGACAGCCCCTGAGCAGTTCTTC. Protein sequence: CASSPPTAPEQFF.

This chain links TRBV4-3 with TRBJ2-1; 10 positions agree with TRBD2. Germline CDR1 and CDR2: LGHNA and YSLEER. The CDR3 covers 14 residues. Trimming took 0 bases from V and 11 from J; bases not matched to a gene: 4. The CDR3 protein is CASSQDALAGQQFF. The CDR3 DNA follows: TGCGCCAGCAGCCAAGATGCACTAGCGGGGCAGCAGTTCTTC.

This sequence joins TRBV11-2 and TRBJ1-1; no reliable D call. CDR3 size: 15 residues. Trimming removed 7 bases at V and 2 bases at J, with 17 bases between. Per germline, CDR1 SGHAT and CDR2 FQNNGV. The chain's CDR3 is CASTQEGQTNTEAFF. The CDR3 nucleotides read TGTGCCAGCACTCAGGAAGGGCAGACAAACACTGAAGCTTTCTTT.

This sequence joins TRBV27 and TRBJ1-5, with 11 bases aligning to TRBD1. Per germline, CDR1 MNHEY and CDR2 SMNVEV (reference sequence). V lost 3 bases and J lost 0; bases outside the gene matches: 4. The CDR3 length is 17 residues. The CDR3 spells CASSFQDRGHSNQPQHF. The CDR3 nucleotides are TGTGCCAGCAGTTTCCAGGACAGGGGGCATAGCAATCAGCCCCAGCATTTT.

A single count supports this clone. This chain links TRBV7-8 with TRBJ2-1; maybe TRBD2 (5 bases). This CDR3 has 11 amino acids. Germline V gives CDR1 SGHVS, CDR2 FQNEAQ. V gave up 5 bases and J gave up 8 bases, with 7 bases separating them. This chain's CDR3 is CASSPADEQFF. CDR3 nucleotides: TGTGCCAGCAGCCCAGCGGATGAGCAGTTCTTC.

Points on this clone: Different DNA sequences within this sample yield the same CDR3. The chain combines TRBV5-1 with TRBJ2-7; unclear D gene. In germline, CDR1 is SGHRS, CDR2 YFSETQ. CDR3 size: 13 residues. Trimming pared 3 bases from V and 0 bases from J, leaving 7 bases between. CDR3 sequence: CASSSDNSYEQYF. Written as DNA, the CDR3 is TGCGCCAGCAGCTCAGACAACTCCTACGAGCAGTACTTC. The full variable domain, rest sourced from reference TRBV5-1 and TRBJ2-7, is KAGVTQTPRYLIKTRGQQVTLSCSPISGHRSVSWYQQTPGQGLQFLFEYFSETQRNKGNFPGRFSGRQFSNSRSEMNVSTLELGDSALYLCASSSDNSYEQYFGPGTRLTVT.

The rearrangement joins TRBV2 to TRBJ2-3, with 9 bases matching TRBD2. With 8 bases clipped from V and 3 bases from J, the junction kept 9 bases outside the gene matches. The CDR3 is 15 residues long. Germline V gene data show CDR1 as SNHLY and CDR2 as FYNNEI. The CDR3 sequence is CASLKAGGPTDTQYF. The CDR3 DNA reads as TGTGCCAGCTTAAAAGCGGGGGGTCCGACAGATACGCAGTATTTT.

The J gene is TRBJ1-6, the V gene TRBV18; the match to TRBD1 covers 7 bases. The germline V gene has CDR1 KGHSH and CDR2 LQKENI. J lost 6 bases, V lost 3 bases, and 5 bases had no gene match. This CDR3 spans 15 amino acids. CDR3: CASSPGTAPNSPLHF. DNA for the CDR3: TGTGCCAGCTCACCTGGGACAGCCCCTAATTCACCCCTCCACTTT. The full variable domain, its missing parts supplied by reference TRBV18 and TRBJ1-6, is NAGVMQNPRHLVRRRGQEARLRCSPMKGHSHVYWYRQLPEEGLKFMVYLQKENIIDESGMPKERFSAEFPKEGPSILRIQQVVRGDSAAYFCASSPGTAPNSPLHFGNGTRLTVT.

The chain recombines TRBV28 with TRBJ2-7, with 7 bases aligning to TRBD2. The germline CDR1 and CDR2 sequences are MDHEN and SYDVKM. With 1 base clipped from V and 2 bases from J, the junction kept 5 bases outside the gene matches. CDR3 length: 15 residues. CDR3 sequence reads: CASSLLGGGAYEQYF. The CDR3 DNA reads TGTGCCAGCAGTTTATTGGGCGGGGGAGCCTACGAGCAGTACTTC.

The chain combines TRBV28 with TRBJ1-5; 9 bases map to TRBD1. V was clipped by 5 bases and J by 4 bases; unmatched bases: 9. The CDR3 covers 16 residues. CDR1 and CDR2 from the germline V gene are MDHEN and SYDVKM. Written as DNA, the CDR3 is TGTGCCAGCAGTGGACCCGACAGGGGGATAAATCAGCCCCAGCATTTT. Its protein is CASSGPDRGINQPQHF.

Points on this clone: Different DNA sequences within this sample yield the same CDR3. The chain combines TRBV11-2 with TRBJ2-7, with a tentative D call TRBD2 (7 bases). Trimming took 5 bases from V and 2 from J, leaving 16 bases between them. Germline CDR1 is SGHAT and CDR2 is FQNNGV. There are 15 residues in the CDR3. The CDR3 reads CASSLSGQGPYEQYF. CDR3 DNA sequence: TGTGCCAGCAGCCTTAGCGGGCAGGGGCCCTACGAGCAGTACTTC.

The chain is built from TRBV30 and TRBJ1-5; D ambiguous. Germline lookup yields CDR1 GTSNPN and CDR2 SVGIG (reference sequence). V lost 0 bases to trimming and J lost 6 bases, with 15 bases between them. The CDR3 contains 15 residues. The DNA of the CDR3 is TGTGCCTGGAGTGTAGACATAAAGGAGGGTCAGCCCCAGCATTTT. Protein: CAWSVDIKEGQPQHF.